The 11 T cell receptor beta chains in this list originate from one sample, sequenced in a study of shared clonotypes between healthy human individuals. Sequencing used immunoSEQ multiplex PCR; TCRdb keeps in-frame clones, though not all of them. The sample has roughly 2,300,000 clones; roughly 90% are singletons. Sequences were obtained from naive CD4+ T cells from PBMCs. Described subset: CD45RA+ positively selected. The receptors were sampled from a man aged 18 to 30 in good health. Some clones in this sample may be carry-over from other donors' samples.

The chain employs TRBV2 and TRBJ1-1; D is perhaps TRBD1 (6 bases). The CDR3 contains 15 residues. V was trimmed by 6 bases and J by 1 base, leaving 15 bases between them. The germline CDR1 and CDR2 sequences are SNHLY and FYNNEI. CDR3 coding DNA: TGTGCCAGCAGCGCTGACAGGTCTCCGAACACTGAAGCTTTCTTT. Translated, it gives CASSADRSPNTEAFF.

About this clone: The same CDR3 can be traced to other DNA sequences in this sample. The rearrangement links TRBV5-1 to TRBJ2-1; perhaps TRBD2 as D (5 bases). This CDR3 has 13 residues. Germline V gene lookup returns CDR1 SGHRS and CDR2 YFSETQ. V lost 0 bases to trimming and J lost 4 bases, with 5 bases between them. Written as DNA, the CDR3 is TGCGCCAGCAGCTTGGGGGAGTACAATGAGCAGTTCTTC. It specifies CASSLGEYNEQFF.

On this clone: This sample also contains other DNA sequences that code for the same CDR3. V and J are TRBV18 and TRBJ1-1; TRBD1 aligns across 8 bases. The germline V gene encodes CDR1 KGHSH and CDR2 LQKENI. J gave up 5 bases and V 5 bases, and 7 bases lay outside the gene matches. The CDR3 has 14 residues. CDR3 amino acids: CASSTGQGGTEAFF. DNA for the CDR3: TGTGCCAGCTCAACAGGACAGGGTGGGACTGAAGCTTTCTTT.

This chain uses TRBV5-1 with TRBJ1-1; 7 bases are shared with TRBD1. CDR3 length: 14 amino acids. The ends lost 4 bases at V and 9 bases at J; junction bases unmatched: 12. Per the germline V gene, CDR1 is SGHRS and CDR2 is YFSETQ. The CDR3 bases are TGCGCCAGCAGCCAGGAAGCAACAGGGGATCAAGCTTTCTTT. It is translated as CASSQEATGDQAFF.

This clone was seen a single time. Other DNA sequences in the sample encode the same CDR3. The V call is TRBV5-1, the J call TRBJ2-3; 8 bases line up with TRBD2. The V gene's germline CDR1 is SGHRS and CDR2 YFSETQ. V lost 0 bases and J lost 4; bases outside the gene matches: 4. This CDR3 is 15 amino acids long. Here the CDR3 DNA reads TGCGCCAGCAGCTTGGTGGGTAGCGGGGCAGATACGCAGTATTTT. This sequence encodes CASSLVGSGADTQYF.

The CDR3 sequence: CASSEGSEQFF. The CDR3 DNA is TGCGCCAGCAGTGAGGGAAGTGAGCAGTTCTTC. This chain connects TRBV10-1 to TRBJ2-1; D unresolved. The V end was cut by 2 bases, the J end by 9 bases, with 5 bases between. This CDR3 comprises 11 residues. Germline CDR1 and CDR2: WNHNN and SYGVQD (reference sequence).

The chain is built from TRBV28 and TRBJ1-4; TRBD1 aligns across 7 bases. Germline V lookup: CDR1 MDHEN, CDR2 SYDVKM. The trim removed 2 bases at V and 5 bases at J, leaving 8 bases unmatched. The CDR3 loop spans 16 amino acids. The CDR3 reads CASSLPQGGSNEKLFF. DNA of the CDR3: TGTGCCAGCAGTTTACCTCAGGGGGGATCAAATGAAAAACTGTTTTTT. Combining the CDR3 with reference TRBV28 and TRBJ1-4 gives the whole variable domain DVKVTQSSRYLVKRTGEKVFLECVQDMDHENMFWYRQDPGLGLRLIYFSYDVKMKEKGDIPEGYSVSREKKERFSLILESASTNQTSMYLCASSLPQGGSNEKLFFGSGTQLSVL.

This rearrangement joins TRBV5-4 to TRBJ2-1; 12 bases are a match to TRBD2. Germline trimming cut 4 bases from V and 7 bases from J; bases unmatched to any gene: 9. The CDR3 runs to 16 residues. The germline V gene encodes CDR1 SGHNT and CDR2 YYREEE (reference sequence). The CDR3 is CASSVDGLAGSNEQFF. CDR3 nucleotides: TGTGCCAGCAGCGTAGACGGACTAGCGGGATCAAATGAGCAGTTCTTC. The whole variable domain, filled in from reference TRBV5-4 and TRBJ2-1, reads ETGVTQSPTHLIKTRGQQVTLRCSSQSGHNTVSWYQQALGQGPQFIFQYYREEENGRGNFPPRFSGLQFPNYSSELNVNALELDDSALYLCASSVDGLAGSNEQFFGPGTRLTVL.

This clone was detected only once. The chain has TRBV11-2 and TRBJ2-7; the D gene is possibly TRBD2 (6 bases). V was pared by 4 bases and J by 2 bases, with 18 bases between. Germline CDR1 SGHAT, CDR2 FQNNGV. CDR3 size: 16 residues. CDR3 region: CASSSIGGTRTYEQYF. For the CDR3, the DNA is TGTGCCAGCAGCTCCATAGGAGGGACTCGGACCTACGAGCAGTACTTC.

The chain employs TRBV10-3 and TRBJ2-1; tentatively, D is TRBD1 or TRBD2 (5 bases each). With 6 bases removed from V and 5 bases from J, the gap between germline ends came to 8 bases. In germline, CDR1 is ENHRY, CDR2 SYGVKD. The CDR3 length is 12 residues. The CDR3 loop reads CAIRGVDNEQFF. The CDR3 DNA follows: TGTGCCATCAGGGGGGTCGACAATGAGCAGTTCTTC.

V usage is TRBV25-1 and J usage is TRBJ1-2; TRBD1 might be the D (5 bases). This CDR3 region has 15 residues. Germline assignment: CDR1 MGHDK and CDR2 SYGVNS. Trimming left V 2 bases short and J 2 bases short, with 12 bases between. The CDR3 DNA reads TGTGCCAGCAGTGAACTGGGACGGGGGAACTATGGCTACACCTTC. Translated, it gives CASSELGRGNYGYTF.